The clone carrying this T cell receptor beta chain occurred a few times. This entry is derived from a study of T cells after yellow fever vaccination. TCRdb reanalysed the 5' RACE reads using MiXCR and keeps one entry per CDR3 protein. Here the sample spans around 310,000 distinct CDR3 sequences, about 4% being singletons. This CDR3 spans 15 amino acids. Trimming removed 3 bases from V and 5 bases from J; junction bases left unmatched: 10. The source is a man aged 18 to 30 who received the YFV17D yellow fever vaccine. The starting material was PBMCs, obtained 5 days after the yellow fever booster vaccination. V usage is TRBV12-3 or TRBV12-4 and J usage is TRBJ2-7; 7 bases are shared with TRBD2. The CDR3 here is CASSLGSGVTDEQYV. CDR3 in DNA: TGTGCCAGCAGTTTGGGAAGCGGGGTGACCGACGAGCAGTACGTC.